One and the same sample provided the 21 T cell receptor beta chains below, sequenced in a study of blood T cell repertoires in COVID-19. Sequenced by immunoSEQ multiplex PCR; TCRdb stores in-frame clones only, minus some. The data contain 35,000 to 55,000 clones, 88% of them singletons. Input material: peripheral blood. The receptors were gathered from a human donor in a cohort sampled during active COVID-19.

The gene calls are TRBV5-1 and TRBJ2-1; 9 bases are a match to TRBD2. With V trimmed by 3 bases and J by 4 bases, 14 bases remained unmatched. Germline lookup yields CDR1 SGHRS and CDR2 YFSETQ. The CDR3 sequence is 18 residues long. The CDR3 DNA is TGCGCCAGCAGCTCCGGGACTAGCAACTACAAAATATACAATGAGCAGTTCTTC. Translated, it gives CASSSGTSNYKIYNEQFF.

V gene TRBV2 combines with J gene TRBJ2-3, with a weak D call TRBD2 (6 bases). The CDR3 runs 15 residues. CDR1 and CDR2 (germline): SNHLY, FYNNEI. Between the trimmed V and J ends, which lost 7 bases and 3 bases, there was a span of 17 bases. The CDR3 DNA is TGTGCCAGCACCTCATACGGGGGTGGGACAGATACGCAGTATTTT. Protein sequence: CASTSYGGGTDTQYF.

This chain joins TRBV28 and TRBJ2-7; 10 nucleotides match TRBD1. The V segment lost 5 bases and the J segment 5 bases; nucleotides outside the gene matches: 9. The germline gives CDR1 MDHEN, CDR2 SYDVKM. The CDR3 has 15 residues. The CDR3 nucleotides read TGTGCCAGCAGTCCTCCGGGACAGGGGCACCACGAGCAGTACTTC. It yields the protein CASSPPGQGHHEQYF.

The chain is built from TRBV6-1 and TRBJ1-1; D remains unclear. V dropped 3 bases and J dropped 0 bases, with 8 bases sitting between them. Germline assignment: CDR1 MNHNS and CDR2 SASEGT. The CDR3 runs to 14 residues. This CDR3 reads CASSDSRMNTEAFF. The CDR3 nucleotides are TGTGCCAGCAGTGATTCCAGAATGAACACTGAAGCTTTCTTT.

This clone was observed a handful of times. The J gene is TRBJ2-7, the V gene TRBV6-6, with 8 bases identical to TRBD1. Germline lookup yields CDR1 MNHNY and CDR2 SVGAGI (reference sequence). The CDR3 loop spans 13 amino acids. V gave up 9 bases and J gave up 2 bases; unmatched junction bases: 6. The CDR3 nucleotides are TGTGCCAGACCTAGACAGGGGCCCTACGAGCAGTACTTC. Translated: CARPRQGPYEQYF.

This clone appeared a few times. This sequence joins TRBV4-3 and TRBJ1-5; 10 nucleotides line up with TRBD1. Per germline, CDR1 LGHNA and CDR2 YSLEER. The CDR3 length is 16 residues. With V trimmed by 3 bases and J by 9 bases, 11 bases remained unmatched. The CDR3 DNA reads TGCGCCAGCAGCCAGGCCCGGGACAGGGGCAATTGGCCCCAGCATTTT. Translating gives CASSQARDRGNWPQHF.

This chain connects TRBV11-3 to TRBJ2-1; 12 bases map to TRBD2. This CDR3 comprises 17 residues. Unmatched junction bases numbered 7, after V lost 4 bases and J lost 3 bases. CDR1 and CDR2 from the germline V gene are SGHNT and YENEEA. CDR3 sequence: CASSSGRTSGDYNEQFF. CDR3 bases: TGTGCCAGCAGCTCGGGCCGGACTAGCGGGGACTACAATGAGCAGTTCTTC. The full variable domain, rest sourced from reference TRBV11-3 and TRBJ2-1, is EAGVVQSPRYKIIEKKQPVAFWCNPISGHNTLYWYLQNLGQGPELLIRYENEEAVDDSQLPKDRFSAERLKGVDSTLKIQPAELGDSAVYLCASSSGRTSGDYNEQFFGPGTRLTVL.

The chain recombines TRBV21-1 with TRBJ2-1; the listed D gene, TRBD2, was not tested against the DNA. TRBV21-1 has pseudogene status. The length of the CDR3 is 11 residues. The CDR3 coding sequence is TGTGCCAGCAGCAAATTCCTTTGGCAGTTCTTC. As protein: CASSKFLWQFF.

In regard to this clone: Germline is not matched at one junction end, which may reflect a read error. This same CDR3 is encoded by further DNA sequences in the sample. The chain recombines TRBV7-2 with TRBJ1-3; the D gene is possibly TRBD1 (6 bases). This CDR3 has 16 amino acids. In germline, CDR1 is SGHTA, CDR2 FQGNSA. The CDR3 protein is CASSQEGVNSGNTIYF. In nucleotides, the CDR3 is TGTGCCAGCAGCCAAGAGGGGGTCAACTCTGGAAATACCATATATTTT.

V usage is TRBV7-2 and J usage is TRBJ2-3; 8 bases match TRBD2. Trimming cost V 3 bases and J 0 bases; bases outside gene matches: 8. CDR3 length equals 17 residues. Germline V gene data show CDR1 as SGHTA and CDR2 as FQGNSA. The CDR3 protein is CASSFNGGAYSTDTQYF. In nucleotides, the CDR3 is TGTGCCAGCAGCTTTAACGGGGGGGCCTATAGCACAGATACGCAGTATTTT. Together with reference TRBV7-2 and TRBJ2-3, the CDR3 gives the full variable domain: GAGVSQSPSNKVTEKGKDVELRCDPISGHTALYWYRQSLGQGLEFLIYFQGNSAPDKSGLPSDRFSAERTGGSVSTLTIQRTQQEDSAVYLCASSFNGGAYSTDTQYFGPGTRLTVL.

The rearrangement joins TRBV7-9 to TRBJ1-1; D remains ambiguous. CDR1 SEHNR and CDR2 FQNEAQ come from the germline V gene (reference sequence). Trimming removed 3 bases from V and 0 bases from J, with 8 bases in between. The CDR3 consists of 14 residues. CDR3 DNA: TGTGCCAGCAGCTTTGTGTCAGTGAACACTGAAGCTTTCTTT. Residues: CASSFVSVNTEAFF.

The J gene is TRBJ1-2, the V gene TRBV5-6, with D tentatively TRBD1 (5 bases). CDR3 size: 14 residues. V lost 4 bases, J lost 8 bases, and 18 bases lay in between. Germline V gives CDR1 SGHDT, CDR2 YYEEEE. CDR3 region: CASSRATVLGGYTF. CDR3 in DNA: TGTGCCAGCAGCCGTGCGACAGTTTTGGGAGGCTACACCTTC.

The chain links TRBV6-5 to TRBJ2-5; TRBD2 matches at 7 bases. Germline V gene sequence: CDR1 MNHEY, CDR2 SVGAGI. Unmatched junction bases numbered 8, after V lost 0 bases and J lost 4 bases. The CDR3 has 16 amino acids. The CDR3 DNA follows: TGTGCCAGCAGTTACTCGGCGGGAGTTAGGTCAGAGACCCAGTACTTC. Translated, it gives CASSYSAGVRSETQYF.

The chain employs TRBV6-2 or TRBV6-3 and TRBJ2-4; no definite D call. The CDR3 has 12 amino acids. V was clipped by 2 bases and J by 5 bases, with 4 bases between them. Germline loops: CDR1 MNHEY, CDR2 SVGEGT. The chain's CDR3 is CASSYRENIQYF. CDR3 DNA: TGTGCCAGCAGTTACCGAGAAAACATTCAGTACTTC.

The chain couples TRBV7-2 to TRBJ2-7; D ambiguous. Per the germline V gene, CDR1 is SGHTA and CDR2 is FQGNSA. The CDR3 length is 14 residues. The ends were cut back, 2 bases at V and 0 bases at J, with 8 bases in the middle. The CDR3 coding sequence is TGTGCCAGCAGCTTAAAAGCGCCCTCCTACGAGCAGTACTTC. It encodes CASSLKAPSYEQYF.

Note on this clone: The same CDR3 arises from other DNA sequences in this sample as well. The rearrangement joins TRBV28 to TRBJ2-7; TRBD2 aligns across 8 bases. Germline trimming cut 8 bases from V and 1 base from J; bases unmatched to any gene: 10. CDR3 length: 15 amino acids. The germline V gene has CDR1 MDHEN and CDR2 SYDVKM. CDR3 amino acids: CASPPLLAGSYEQYF. DNA for the CDR3: TGTGCCAGCCCCCCGCTCCTAGCGGGTTCCTACGAGCAGTACTTC.

CDR3 loop: CASPQIAGVSTDTQYF. The CDR3 bases are TGCGCCAGTCCCCAGATAGCGGGGGTGAGCACAGATACGCAGTATTTT. The V and J genes are TRBV4-1 and TRBJ2-3; TRBD2 aligns across 9 bases. Germline lookup yields CDR1 MGHRA and CDR2 YSYEKL. The trim removed 9 bases at V and 0 bases at J, leaving 10 bases unmatched. This CDR3 comprises 16 residues.

This chain links TRBV7-9 with TRBJ1-1, with D possibly matching TRBD1 (5 bases). The CDR3 spans 16 residues. Germline CDR1 is SEHNR and CDR2 is FQNEAQ (reference sequence). V lost 1 base to trimming and J lost 0 bases, with 12 bases between them. The CDR3 reads CASSLDLGPLNTEAFF. The CDR3, as DNA: TGTGCCAGCAGCTTAGATCTGGGGCCGCTGAACACTGAAGCTTTCTTT. The complete variable domain, with remaining parts taken from reference TRBV7-9 and TRBJ1-1, reads DTGVSQNPRHKITKRGQNVTFRCDPISEHNRLYWYRQTLGQGPEFLTYFQNEAQLEKSRLLSDRFSAERPKGSFSTLEIQRTEQGDSAMYLCASSLDLGPLNTEAFFGQGTRLTVV.

The chain has TRBV18 and TRBJ2-4; 8 nucleotides match TRBD1. Per the germline V gene, CDR1 is KGHSH and CDR2 is LQKENI. The trim removed 2 bases at V and 6 bases at J, leaving 18 bases unmatched. The CDR3 sequence is 19 residues long. The CDR3 DNA reads as TGTGCCAGCTCACCAAGGGGAAGCGACAGGGGATTTCGAGGAAACATTCAGTACTTC. It codes for CASSPRGSDRGFRGNIQYF.

The CDR3 DNA reads as TGCGCCAGCAGCCTTAGGACAGCCCTCAATCAGCCCCAGCATTTT. It encodes CASSLRTALNQPQHF. This chain links TRBV4-1 with TRBJ1-5, with a possible D match to TRBD1 (6 bases). Germline values: CDR1 MGHRA, CDR2 YSYEKL. This CDR3 is built from 15 residues. V lost 4 bases and J lost 3, with 13 bases in between.

V gene TRBV7-2 combines with J gene TRBJ2-3; D might be TRBD2 (6 bases). Germline V CDR1 and CDR2: SGHTA, FQGNSA. The CDR3 runs to 12 residues. The V end was cut by 8 bases, the J end by 6 bases, with 12 bases between. The CDR3 coding sequence is TGTGCCAGCGGTCTTGGGAGGGATACGCAGTATTTT. Residues: CASGLGRDTQYF.